This T cell receptor (beta chain) stems from a study of monozygotic twins with inflammatory bowel disease. This CDR3 spans 15 amino acids. Germline CDR1 reads SGHAT; CDR2 reads FQNNGV. TCRdb re-called the 5' RACE reads and gives one entry per CDR3 protein, without DNA. The sample data list more than 350,000 distinct CDR3 sequences. Sequencing input: blood. The clonotype originates from a human donor with ulcerative colitis or Crohn's disease, or a healthy co-twin of an affected twin (not recorded which). This chain links TRBV11-2 with TRBJ2-3; TCRdb selects TRBD1, and the lack of DNA leaves this call unchecked. CDR3: CASSLDQGVTDTQYF.